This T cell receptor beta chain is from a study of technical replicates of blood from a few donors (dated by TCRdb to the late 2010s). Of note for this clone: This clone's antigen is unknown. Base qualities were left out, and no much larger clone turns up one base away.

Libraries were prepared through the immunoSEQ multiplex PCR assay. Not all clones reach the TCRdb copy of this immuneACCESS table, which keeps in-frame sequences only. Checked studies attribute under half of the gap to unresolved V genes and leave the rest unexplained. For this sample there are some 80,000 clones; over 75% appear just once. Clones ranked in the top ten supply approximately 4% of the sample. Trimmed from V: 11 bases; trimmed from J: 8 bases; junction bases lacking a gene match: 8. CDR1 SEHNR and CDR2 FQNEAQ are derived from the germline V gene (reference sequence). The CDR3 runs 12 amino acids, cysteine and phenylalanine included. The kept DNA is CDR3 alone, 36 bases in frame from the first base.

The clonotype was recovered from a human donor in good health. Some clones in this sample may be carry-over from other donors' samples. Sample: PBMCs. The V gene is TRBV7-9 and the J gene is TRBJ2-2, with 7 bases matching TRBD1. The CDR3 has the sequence CAARQGNGELFF. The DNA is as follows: TGTGCCGCGAGACAGGGAAATGGGGAGCTGTTTTTT. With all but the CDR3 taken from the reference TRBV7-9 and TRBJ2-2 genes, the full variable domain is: DTGVSQNPRHKITKRGQNVTFRCDPISEHNRLYWYRQTLGQGPEFLTYFQNEAQLEKSRLLSDRFSAERPKGSFSTLEIQRTEQGDSAMYLCAARQGNGELFFGEGSRLTVL.